Sequencing of this T cell receptor beta chain was carried out in a study of shared clonotypes between healthy human individuals. On the study more broadly: Plates per donor: three CD4 naive, three CD4 memory, two CD8 naive, one CD8 memory. Study-wide points: Lower generation probabilities were found for non-shared clonotypes than for those shared by all four donors.

Naive CD8 cells, CD45RO-negative and positively selected for CCR7, excluded terminally differentiated effector memory CD45RA+ cells. As regards this clone: The target antigen is unknown.

Per germline, CDR1 SGHRS and CDR2 YFSETQ. The CDR3 is 15 amino acids. With 4 bases removed from V and 3 bases from J, the gap between germline ends came to 14 bases. The run depth of the assay was deep. Only in-frame clones appear in the TCRdb table, and some are missing; sequencing was by immunoSEQ multiplex PCR. The repertoire includes approximately 600,000 clones, roughly 95% of them detected once, and over 0.09% sits in the top ten. The origin of this receptor is a woman aged 25 to 39 in good health. The genes are TRBV5-1 and TRBJ2-1; D possibly corresponds to TRBD2 (6 bases). The specimen was naive CD8+ T cells sorted from blood. The CDR3 spells CASSPGTRNYNEQFF. The CDR3 bases are TGCGCCAGCAGCCCCGGGACTCGTAACTACAATGAGCAGTTCTTC.